This T cell receptor beta chain was obtained from a study of radiotherapy plus CTLA-4 blockade in lung cancer. In the case of this clone: Its target is unknown.

Findings and caveats of the study: Among blood TCR repertoires after radiotherapy plus ipilimumab, tumor-derived clones expanded.

There are 16 residues in the CDR3. Between the trimmed V and J ends, which lost 8 bases and 2 bases, there was a span of 20 bases. The germline gives CDR1 SGHAT, CDR2 FQNNGV. Profiling relied on immunoSEQ multiplex PCR, and the TCRdb table lists in-frame clones only, not all of them. The data show more than 90,000 clones, around 88% seen once. The study treated chemo-refractory metastatic non-small-cell lung cancer patients with focal radiation plus ipilimumab CTLA-4 blockade. This TCR derives from a human donor with non-small cell lung cancer that progressed on radiotherapy plus ipilimumab. This rearrangement joins TRBV11-2 to TRBJ2-3, with D unresolved. The sequencing here drew on peripheral blood, taken from a patient treated with radiotherapy plus ipilimumab. CDR3 residues: CASRTTPVYSTDTQYF. In nucleotides, the CDR3 is TGTGCCAGCCGCACCACCCCGGTCTATTCCACAGATACGCAGTATTTT.